These 19 T cell receptor beta chains share one sample of origin, sequenced in a study of T cell repertoires in cytomegalovirus infection. TCRdb ran MiXCR on the reads and lists one entry per CDR3 protein. The sample shows roughly 500,000 distinct CDR3 sequences, around 30% of them seen only once. Their specific antigens are unknown. The input for sequencing was cultured PBMCs, taken from culture after CMV antigen stimulation. These receptors were obtained from a human donor in good health (CMV status not recorded). Some clones in this sample may be carry-over from other donors' samples.

This chain links TRBV7-4 with TRBJ2-7; TRBD2 is a possible D gene (5 bases). There are 12 residues in the CDR3. V was trimmed by 8 bases and J by 6 bases, leaving 14 bases between them. CDR1 is SGHVT and CDR2 is SQSDAQ in the germline V gene. CDR3 sequence: CASSRGPSEQYV. The CDR3 region has the DNA TGTGCCAGCTCCCGGGGTCCCAGCGAGCAGTACGTC.

A few counts support this clonotype. The V gene is TRBV12-3 or TRBV12-4, the J gene TRBJ1-1; a weak D match, TRBD1 (5 bases). V lost 8 bases and J 4 bases, leaving 11 bases between the germline ends. This CDR3 has 12 residues. The CDR3 bases are TGTGCCAGCGATCGGGGGAGCACTGAAGCTTTCTTT. It translates to CASDRGSTEAFF.

This clonotype was recorded a few times. The V call is TRBV25-1, the J call TRBJ1-4; D gene uncertain. Germline V gives CDR1 MGHDK, CDR2 SYGVNS. There are 12 residues in the CDR3. Deletions cut 7 bases from V and 10 bases from J, with 13 bases between. The CDR3 DNA is TGTGCCAGCACCGCGTCAGGAGGAAAACTGTTTTTT. Its protein product is CASTASGGKLFF.

This clonotype was picked up a small number of times. V usage is TRBV2 and J usage is TRBJ2-7, with a weak D call TRBD1 (5 bases). This CDR3 has 18 amino acids. Germline CDR1 and CDR2: SNHLY and FYNNEI. The V end was cut by 4 bases, the J end by 4 bases, with 26 bases between. In nucleotides, the CDR3 is TGTGCCAGCAGTGGGCCCAGGGATCCTGACTTTCCCACTTACGAGCAGTACGTC. This gives the protein CASSGPRDPDFPTYEQYV.

Of note for this clonotype: This sequence may be a read error, since a much larger clone differs from it by one base. This chain connects TRBV7-2 to TRBJ2-6, with D hard to call. Trimming stripped 1 base from V and 0 bases from J, with 7 bases between. The CDR3 runs to 16 residues. Germline V CDR1 and CDR2: SGHTA, FQGNSA. The CDR3 here is CASSLVDNSGANVLTF. The CDR3 DNA reads as TGTGCCAGCAGCTTAGTTGACAACTCTGGGGCCAACGTCCTGACTTTC.

This chain connects TRBV28 to TRBJ1-4, with no clear D. The length of the CDR3 is 11 residues. Germline-derived CDR1 and CDR2 are MDHEN and SYDVKM. The V gene lost 5 bases and the J gene lost 6 bases, with 4 bases spanning the gap. Here the CDR3 DNA reads TGTGCCAGCAGTCCCCATGAAAAACTGTTTTTT. Translation gives CASSPHEKLFF.

The rearrangement uses TRBV11-1 and TRBJ1-2; D may be TRBD1 (5 bases). CDR1 SGHAT and CDR2 FQDESV come from the germline V gene (reference sequence). The ends were cut back, 3 bases at V and 5 bases at J, with 16 bases in the middle. This CDR3 comprises 15 residues. The DNA of the CDR3 is TGTGCCAGCAGCTTCCGTTGGGGGTCCCCGTATGGCTACACCTTC. It encodes CASSFRWGSPYGYTF.

The V and J genes are TRBV11-2 and TRBJ2-7; tentatively, D is TRBD1 (5 bases). Trimming took 0 bases from V and 3 from J, leaving 9 bases between them. The germline CDR1 and CDR2 sequences are SGHAT and FQNNGV. This CDR3 has 14 residues. DNA of the CDR3: TGTGCCAGCAGCTTAGATCTAGGGGACTACGAGCAGTACTTC. Translated, it gives CASSLDLGDYEQYF.

This clonotype was recorded a few times. J is TRBJ2-5 and V is TRBV20-1, with 12 bases matching TRBD1. With V trimmed by 4 bases and J by 6 bases, 12 bases remained unmatched. Germline values: CDR1 DFQATT, CDR2 SNEGSKA (reference sequence). The CDR3 is 16 amino acids. The CDR3 region is CSATPVGTGGVKTQYF. The CDR3, as DNA: TGCAGTGCTACCCCAGTAGGGACAGGGGGCGTAAAGACCCAGTACTTC.

This rearrangement joins TRBV7-2 to TRBJ2-2; D call uncertain. This CDR3 comprises 14 residues. The germline V and J ends were trimmed by 1 base and 4 bases, with 7 bases remaining between them. Per germline, CDR1 SGHTA and CDR2 FQGNSA. For the CDR3, the DNA is TGTGCCAGCAGCTTAGTTCCCGTCACCGGGGAGCTGTTTTTT. Translated, it gives CASSLVPVTGELFF. The complete variable domain, with remaining parts taken from reference TRBV7-2 and TRBJ2-2, reads GAGVSQSPSNKVTEKGKDVELRCDPISGHTALYWYRQSLGQGLEFLIYFQGNSAPDKSGLPSDRFSAERTGGSVSTLTIQRTQQEDSAVYLCASSLVPVTGELFFGEGSRLTVL.

The chain uses TRBV27 and TRBJ2-5; D perhaps matches TRBD2 (6 bases). V lost 0 bases to trimming and J lost 5 bases, with 16 bases between them. CDR1 and CDR2 from the germline V gene are MNHEY and SMNVEV (reference sequence). The CDR3 has 16 residues. DNA of the CDR3: TGTGCCAGCAGTTTATCGGGTACTAGCAATTCGGAGACCCAGTACTTC. Translating it yields CASSLSGTSNSETQYF.

The V and J genes are TRBV10-3 and TRBJ2-1; 8 bases are a match to TRBD2. CDR1 is ENHRY and CDR2 is SYGVKD in the germline V gene. The CDR3 has 13 amino acids. J lost 7 bases, V lost 8 bases, and 7 bases had no gene match. The CDR3 sequence is CAIPGSGGNEQFF. The CDR3 DNA is TGTGCCATCCCGGGCAGCGGGGGTAATGAGCAGTTCTTC.

Many counts were recorded for this clonotype. The rearrangement links TRBV7-8 to TRBJ2-1; D is unresolved. V lost 5 bases and J lost 4, with 6 bases in between. Germline CDR1 and CDR2: SGHVS and FQNEAQ. The CDR3 covers 12 residues. This CDR3 reads CASSHTYNEQFF. The CDR3 bases are TGTGCCAGCAGCCATACGTACAATGAGCAGTTCTTC.

This clonotype came up a few times. CDR3 amino acids: CASSIGRNYNEQFF. Written as DNA, the CDR3 is TGTGCCAGTAGTATTGGTCGGAACTACAATGAGCAGTTCTTC. The chain couples TRBV19 to TRBJ2-1, with no clear D. V was pared by 3 bases and J by 3 bases, with 9 bases between. The germline V gene encodes CDR1 LNHDA and CDR2 SQIVND (reference sequence). This CDR3 spans 14 amino acids.

This sequence joins TRBV20-1 and TRBJ1-1; D unresolved. Germline V gene data show CDR1 as DFQATT and CDR2 as SNEGSKA (reference sequence). The V and J ends lost 6 bases and 1 base respectively, with 9 bases between them. CDR3 length: 12 residues. CDR3 residues: CSAMGGNTEAFF. The CDR3 bases are TGCAGTGCAATGGGAGGGAACACTGAAGCTTTCTTT.

V and J are TRBV6-2 or TRBV6-3 and TRBJ2-1, with TRBD2 matching 8 bases. This CDR3 has 14 residues. Per the germline V gene, CDR1 is MNHEY and CDR2 is SVGEGT. V shed 5 bases and J 9 bases; nucleotides not matched to a gene: 9. The CDR3 loop reads CASSVGTAGGEQFF. The CDR3 DNA is TGTGCCAGCAGTGTGGGGACTGCGGGGGGTGAGCAGTTCTTC.

This clonotype has a handful of counts. The chain uses TRBV11-2 and TRBJ2-3; 7 nucleotides agree with TRBD2. The trim removed 4 bases at V and 4 bases at J, leaving 8 bases unmatched. The CDR3 is 15 amino acids. Germline CDR1 SGHAT, CDR2 FQNNGV. The CDR3 is CASSSRRGSPDTQYF. CDR3 nucleotides: TGTGCCAGCAGCTCACGCCGCGGGAGTCCAGATACGCAGTATTTT. Based on the CDR3 plus reference TRBV11-2 and TRBJ2-3, the full variable domain is EAGVAQSPRYKIIEKRQSVAFWCNPISGHATLYWYQQILGQGPKLLIQFQNNGVVDDSQLPKDRFSAERLKGVDSTLKIQPAKLEDSAVYLCASSSRRGSPDTQYFGPGTRLTVL.

In this sample, this clonotype turned up a few times. V is TRBV6-5 and J is TRBJ2-2, with 15 positions matching TRBD2. V was pared by 2 bases and J by 1 base, with 2 bases of the junction left unmatched. Germline-derived CDR1 and CDR2 are MNHEY and SVGAGI. The CDR3 loop spans 18 amino acids. CDR3 in DNA: TGTGCCAGCAGTTACAGGGGACTAGCGGGAGGGAACACCGGGGAGCTGTTTTTT. This sequence encodes CASSYRGLAGGNTGELFF.

This clonotype was detected a few times. This chain joins TRBV20-1 and TRBJ1-1; D is unresolved. V lost 3 bases and J 4 bases, leaving 21 bases between the germline ends. The CDR3 loop spans 16 amino acids. Germline V CDR1 and CDR2: DFQATT, SNEGSKA (reference sequence). CDR3 DNA: TGCAGTGCTAGTAACGCGGTGTCGCTGGGAGGCACTGAAGCTTTCTTT. Amino acids: CSASNAVSLGGTEAFF.